A single sample gave rise to the 2 T cell receptor beta chains below, sequenced in a study of blood T cell repertoires in COVID-19. Sequenced by immunoSEQ multiplex PCR; TCRdb stores in-frame clones only, minus some. The sample gives under 300,000 clones, 70% to 90% of which show up once; 2% to 2.5% is in the top ten. The specimen was peripheral blood. These receptors came from a woman in her thirties or forties who had recovered from COVID-19.

This clone showed up just once. The chain combines TRBV19 with TRBJ1-3, with 9 positions matching TRBD1. The CDR3 has 14 amino acids. J lost 4 bases, V lost 6 bases, and 4 bases had no gene match. CDR1 LNHDA and CDR2 SQIVND come from the germline V gene (reference sequence). For the CDR3, the DNA is TGTGCCAGTAGGACGGACAGGGGAGGAAACACCATATATTTT. This encodes CASRTDRGGNTIYF.

This chain links TRBV29-1 with TRBJ2-3; 9 nucleotides align to TRBD1. This CDR3 spans 15 amino acids. Trimming removed 5 bases from V and 2 bases from J; junction bases left unmatched: 8. CDR1 SQVTM and CDR2 ANQGSEA come from the germline V gene. The DNA for the CDR3 is TGCAGCGTTAGCCCCCGGACAGGGGACACAGATACGCAGTATTTT. Translating gives CSVSPRTGDTDTQYF.